This T cell receptor beta chain was observed in a study of molecular identifiers for immune sequencing clone quantification. General study results and limits: Barcode sharing among identical TCR molecules could make large clones appear smaller.

TCRdb re-analysed the PCR reads in MiXCR, keeping a single row per CDR3 protein. The sample includes hundreds of thousands of distinct CDR3 sequences, around 25% of them seen just once. This clonotype was seen ten or more times. No antigen is known for it. CDR3 length equals 17 residues. The germline V gene encodes CDR1 LGHNA and CDR2 YSLEER. The ends were cut back, 0 bases at V and 0 bases at J, with 14 bases in the middle. This receptor was identified in a human donor in good health. Some libraries in this study had Jurkat cell RNA spiked in. This rearrangement joins TRBV4-3 to TRBJ1-1; D remains ambiguous. The sample consisted of naive CD8+ T cells from blood, with Jurkat cell RNA spiked in. Regarding subset: FACS-sorted CD8+CD4-CCR7+CD45RA+ naive T cells. The CDR3 DNA sequence: TGCGCCAGCAGCCAAGATATGTCGATCCTCATGAACACTGAAGCTTTCTTT. This sequence encodes CASSQDMSILMNTEAFF.